This T cell receptor beta chain came from a study of Graves' ophthalmopathy and Graves' hyperthyroidism. General study findings and limits: At roughly 67% sensitivity and approximately 72% specificity, the model predicted progression of the ophthalmopathy.

The study amplified TCR beta CDR3 regions using RNA transcripts. Amplification began with first-round RT-PCR using HTBI primers, then second-round multiplex PCR was performed. TCRdb re-analysed the multiplex PCR reads in MiXCR, keeping a single row per CDR3 protein. The profile covers about 220,000 distinct CDR3 sequences, with about 22% appearing a single time and under 55% taken by the ten largest. The PBMC fraction was derived from roughly 10 ml of fresh peripheral blood. This clonotype was observed at least ten times. Its target is unknown. CDR1 and CDR2 (germline): MNHNS, SASEGT. The CDR3 contains 15 residues. Trimming at V came to 6 bases and at J to 6 bases, leaving 9 bases not matched to a gene.

The specimen was peripheral blood. This chain joins TRBV6-1 and TRBJ1-5; 9 bases are shared with TRBD1. The clonotype originates from a woman in her forties or fifties with Graves' ophthalmopathy. The DNA for the CDR3 is TGTGCCAGCAGGGATTACAGGGGGCCGGGTCAGCCCCAGCATTTT. Protein sequence: CASRDYRGPGQPQHF.